The clone carrying this T cell receptor (beta chain) was detected ten times or more. In the authors' workflow: Scientists estimated how many nucleated cells there were by amplifying reference gene primers. The method was immunoSEQ multiplex PCR; TCRdb's version includes in-frame clones alone and lacks a portion of them. For V, J and clone size, that table is used; D and trimming come from the DNA. The sample contains around 300,000 clones, 75% to 90% of which appear only once. The data originate from a study of blood T cell repertoires in COVID-19. On the study more broadly: Acute-phase and convalescent COVID-19 samples originated in the United States, Italy and Spain. T cells, B-cell-depleted T cells, or PBMCs supplied cDNA or gDNA.

The CDR3 is 16 residues long. Trimming removed 2 bases at V and 4 bases at J, with 17 bases between. CDR1 is LNHDA, CDR2 SQIVND, per germline (reference sequence). This clonotype was sampled from a man aged 50-59 years with acute or convalescent COVID-19. The specimen was peripheral blood. This chain uses TRBV19 with TRBJ1-2; D not certain. The CDR3 protein is CASSINNPPGGYGYTF. CDR3 DNA: TGTGCCAGTAGTATAAATAACCCTCCCGGCGGCTATGGCTACACCTTC.